This T cell receptor (beta chain) was identified in a study of blood T cell repertoires in COVID-19. This clone has a handful of counts. The data were produced by immunoSEQ multiplex PCR, yet TCRdb's version contains in-frame clones alone and is incomplete. Here the sample spans 87,000 or so clones, around 86% being singletons. Sequenced material: peripheral blood. This sequence was found in a woman aged 65 to 85 with acute or convalescent COVID-19.

In DNA, the CDR3 is TGTGCCAGTAGTGCAACTAGCGGGGGCTCCTACAATGAGCAGTTCTTC. Translated: CASSATSGGSYNEQFF. This sequence joins TRBV19 and TRBJ2-1; 11 bases align to TRBD2. Trimming removed 5 bases from V and 0 bases from J; junction bases left unmatched: 3. The CDR3 runs 16 residues. The V gene's germline CDR1 is LNHDA and CDR2 SQIVND (reference sequence). Full variable domain (missing parts from reference TRBV19 and TRBJ2-1): DGGITQSPKYLFRKEGQNVTLSCEQNLNHDAMYWYRQDPGQGLRLIYYSQIVNDFQKGDIAEGYSVSREKKESFPLTVTSAQKNPTAFYLCASSATSGGSYNEQFFGPGTRLTVL.